This is a list of T cell receptor beta chains from one sample in a study of blood T cell repertoires in COVID-19. Profiled with immunoSEQ multiplex PCR; TCRdb holds only in-frame clones, not every one. The repertoire holds around 130,000 clones, with approximately 84% as singletons. Sequencing was performed on peripheral blood. These receptors all stem from a woman older than 75 with acute or convalescent COVID-19. CDR3s include the opening cysteine and the closing phenylalanine or tryptophan. A D gene is named only where the DNA matches it firmly. Not all rows give a size; the values are once, few, many and, for expanded clones, a class.

NA	TRBD1	TRBV4-1	TRBJ2-1	CASSQGQGAREQFF	TGCGCCAGCAGCCAAGGACAGGGGGCTCGCGAGCAGTTCTTC
NA	NA	TRBV19	TRBJ1-5	CASSPDINQPQHF	TGTGCCAGTAGTCCGGACATAAATCAGCCCCAGCATTTT
NA	TRBD1	TRBV6-2/TRBV6-3	TRBJ1-5	CASSSILRDRKNQPQHF	TGTGCCAGCAGTTCCATTTTGAGGGACAGGAAAAATCAGCCCCAGCATTTT
NA	NA	TRBV19	TRBJ2-1	CASRYDYRYNEQFF	TGTGCCAGTAGGTACGACTATCGATACAATGAGCAGTTCTTC
once	TRBD2	TRBV2	TRBJ2-5	CASSPGTTQETQYF	TGTGCCAGCAGTCCCGGGACTACCCAAGAGACCCAGTACTTC
NA	NA	TRBV2	TRBJ1-4	CASILLEKLFF	TGTGCCAGTATACTCTTAGAAAAACTGTTTTTT
NA	NA	TRBV6-6	TRBJ1-1	CASSPTGLSFVAFF	TGTGCCAGCAGCCCCACCGGACTGAGCTTTGTAGCTTTCTTT
NA	NA	TRBV7-9	TRBJ2-3	CASSFYDGGTDTQYF	TGTGCCAGCAGCTTCTACGACGGGGGTACAGATACGCAGTATTTT
NA	NA	TRBV5-1	TRBJ1-4	CASSFTNAEKLFF	TGCGCCAGCAGCTTCACCAACGCGGAAAAACTGTTTTTT
NA	TRBD1	TRBV6-5	TRBJ2-3	CASSRAQGSTDTQYF	TGTGCCAGCAGCCGGGCACAGGGGAGCACAGATACGCAGTATTTT
NA	TRBD1	TRBV10-3	TRBJ1-2	CAISDRGLIRALYTF	TGTGCCATCAGTGACAGGGGGCTAATTCGTGCCCTCTACACCTTC
once	NA	TRBV7-8	TRBJ2-2	CASSLDAGFETGELFF	TGTGCCAGCAGCTTAGATGCGGGGTTCGAGACCGGGGAGCTGTTTTTT
NA	NA	TRBV3-1/TRBV3-2	TRBJ1-1	CASSQDGPLSEAFF	TGTGCCAGCAGCCAAGATGGCCCTTTATCTGAAGCTTTCTTT
NA	NA	TRBV6-2/TRBV6-3	TRBJ2-7	CASSRSGLQPYEQYF	TGTGCCAGCAGTCGCTCCGGACTACAGCCCTACGAGCAGTACTTC